The entry below describes one T cell receptor beta chain. This sample is drawn from a study of CD8 T cells in Susac syndrome. An input of roughly 0.5 to 1 ug of RNA was subjected to reverse transcription using random hexamers. TCRdb processed the immunoSEQ multiplex PCR reads anew with MiXCR; each CDR3 protein has one entry. Of 400,000 to 550,000 distinct CDR3 sequences in the sample, roughly 85% are singletons; the top ten hold approximately 0.12%. The germline gives CDR1 SGHVS, CDR2 FNYEAQ. V dropped 5 bases and J dropped 6 bases, with 13 bases sitting between them. The CDR3 contains 14 residues. The TCR originated in a human donor with multiple sclerosis. Sequenced: CD8+ T cells from PBMCs. The chain couples TRBV7-6 to TRBJ1-4; no reliable D call. Here the CDR3 reads CASSRYVKDEKLFF. CDR3 DNA sequence: TGTGCCAGCAGCCGCTATGTCAAGGATGAAAAACTGTTTTTT.